This T cell receptor (beta chain) came from a study of cytomegalovirus exposure and HLA in healthy donors. It was with 60 Vbeta and 13 Jbeta primers that the PCR ran. Sequencing used immunoSEQ multiplex PCR; TCRdb keeps in-frame clones, though not all of them. The table records under 250,000 clones, approximately 81% of them present only once. Study outcomes and limitations: The authors later linked a missense DCLRE1C variant to TCR beta V- and J-gene trimming. CMV serostatus was the sole immune exposure data available.

With respect to this clone: Its antigen is not identified.

The sequencing input was PBMCs. The receptor was isolated from a human donor in good health.

The CDR3 spells CASSFGGFNQPQHF. The CDR3, as DNA: TGTGCCAGCAGTTTTGGGGGGTTCAATCAGCCCCAGCATTTT. The genes are TRBV27 and TRBJ1-5; D possibly corresponds to TRBD1 (5 bases). Trimming pared 3 bases from V and 3 bases from J, leaving 9 bases between. This CDR3 is 14 amino acids long. The germline V gene encodes CDR1 MNHEY and CDR2 SMNVEV (reference sequence).